This TCR beta chain comes out of a study of control samples from healthy donors and cancer patients. Clones were read by immunoSEQ multiplex PCR, and TCRdb kept only the in-frame ones, dropping some. The sample includes approximately 79,000 clones, 89% of them seen just once. CDR1 and CDR2 (germline): ENHRY, SYGVKD. The length of the CDR3 is 13 residues. Trimming removed 10 bases from V and 4 bases from J; junction bases left unmatched: 1. The V and J genes are TRBV10-3 and TRBJ2-1, with 13 positions matching TRBD2. The source of this sequence is a man aged 45-65 years in good health. Sample: blood. CDR3 in amino acids: CATGLAGYNEQFF. The DNA for the CDR3 is TGTGCCACGGGACTAGCGGGGTACAATGAGCAGTTCTTC.